The rows below give T cell receptor beta chains drawn from one sample of a study of OX40 agonist ivuxolimab in advanced cancers. Repertoires were generated with immunoSEQ multiplex PCR, while TCRdb's copy carries only in-frame clones and drops some. The data show tens of thousands of clones, approximately 90% seen once. Sequencing used CD4+ or CD8+ T cells sorted from blood, obtained in a trial of the OX40 agonist ivuxolimab. The receptors were gathered from an adult with an advanced solid tumor such as melanoma, head and neck, liver or kidney cancer. The CDR3 runs from the conserved cysteine through the conserved F or W. D genes are given only for firm matches. Some rows mark clone size as missing; the rest say once, few, many or name a class of expanded clone.

15 . TRBJ2-7 . TRBV1 TGCACCAGCAGCGGGCGGGGGACAGGACGGTGCGAGCAGTACTTC CTSSGRGTGRCEQYF
15 . TRBJ2-2 . TRBV30 TGTGCCTGGAGTGTTCTGAGGGCCCACACCGGGGAGCTGTTTTTT CAWSVLRAHTGELFF
14 few TRBJ1-1 . TRBV4-2 TGTGCCAGCAGCAGGGAAGGCTCGAACACTGAAGCTTTCTTT CASSREGSNTEAFF
16 . TRBJ2-2 TRBD2 TRBV14 TGTGCCAGCAGCCAACGACTAGCGGGAGGGCGCGGGGAGCTGTTTTTT CASSQRLAGGRGELFF
13 . TRBJ2-1 . TRBV2 TGTGCCAGCAGTCGCGGGTCCCACGGTGAGCAGTTCTTC CASSRGSHGEQFF
15 . TRBJ2-5 . TRBV7-9 TGTGCCAGCAGCGCGAGTAGCGGAGGAGGGGAGACCCAGTACTTC CASSASSGGGETQYF
15 . TRBJ2-1 TRBD2 TRBV28 TGTGCCAGCAGTTTATGGCTAGCGGGAGGCGATGAGCAGTTCTTC CASSLWLAGGDEQFF
16 . TRBJ2-1 TRBD2 TRBV5-1 TGCGCCAGCAGCTTGGTTGCTAGCGGGCCCTACAATGAGCAGTTCTTC CASSLVASGPYNEQFF
14 . TRBJ1-1 . TRBV11-2 TGTGCCAGCAGAAGTCCAGCCCAGGGCACTGAAGCTTTCTTT CASRSPAQGTEAFF
13 . TRBJ2-1 TRBD1 TRBV30 TGTGCCTGGAGGGGGACAGGGGTAACTGAGCAGTTCTTC CAWRGTGVTEQFF
18 . TRBJ2-5 TRBD2 TRBV5-1 TGCGCCAGCAGCTTGGGCCTCGGACTAGCGGGAGGGGGAGAGACCCAGTACTTC CASSLGLGLAGGGETQYF
20 . TRBJ1-1 . TRBV6-4 TGTGCCAGCAGTGACTCTAGGCCCCGGGACATACCTTCCATGAACACTGAAGCTTTCTTT CASSDSRPRDIPSMNTEAFF
11 . TRBJ1-2 . TRBV29-1 TGCAGCGGCGGTGGGGGGGAAACCTACACCTTC CSGGGGETYTF
13 . TRBJ2-7 . TRBV5-1 TGCGCCAGCAGCTTGGATGGATCCTACGAGCAGTACTTC CASSLDGSYEQYF
15 . TRBJ2-7 . TRBV15 TGTGCCACCAGCAGGTCGAGGGGGACGACCTACGAGCAGTACTTC CATSRSRGTTYEQYF
12 . TRBJ1-3 . TRBV19 TGTGCCAGTAGTATCTCCCCGGACACCATATATTTT CASSISPDTIYF
15 . TRBJ2-1 . TRBV5-1 TGCGCCAGCAGCTTTACAGGCCAACCCTACAATGAGCAGTTCTTC CASSFTGQPYNEQFF
15 . TRBJ2-5 TRBD1 TRBV7-9 TGTGCCAGCAGCCCAACCACAGGGGCCGAAGAGACCCAGTACTTC CASSPTTGAEETQYF